This is a list of T cell receptor beta chains from one sample in a study of cytomegalovirus exposure and HLA in healthy donors. Method: immunoSEQ multiplex PCR; TCRdb's copy keeps in-frame clones and lacks some. The table has more than 150,000 clones, roughly four fifths seen once; the top ten hold about 2%. The sample was PBMCs. These receptors all come from a woman aged 18-30 years in good health and CMV-seropositive. Both conserved end residues are part of each CDR3. Each record gives: V gene, J gene, D gene, CDR3 length, clone size, CDR3 DNA, CDR3 protein. The D gene is left open where the match is weak. Some rows mark clone size as missing; the rest say once, few, many or name a class of expanded clone.

v_gene: TRBV6-4; j_gene: TRBJ2-3; d_gene: TRBD2; len: 16; abundance: -; CDR3nt: TGTGCCAGCAGGCAGGGGAGCGGGGGAGAGACAGATACGCAGTATTTT; CDR3aa: CASRQGSGGETDTQYF
v_gene: TRBV5-1; j_gene: TRBJ2-5; d_gene: TRBD2; len: 16; abundance: -; CDR3nt: TGCGCCAGCAGCCCAGGACTAGCGGGGGTTCGAGAGACCCAGTACTTC; CDR3aa: CASSPGLAGVRETQYF
v_gene: TRBV9; j_gene: TRBJ2-3; d_gene: TRBD1; len: 15; abundance: -; CDR3nt: TGTGCCAGCAGCGTAGCCCCTACAGGGGCAGATACGCAGTATTTT; CDR3aa: CASSVAPTGADTQYF
v_gene: TRBV4-1; j_gene: TRBJ2-1; d_gene: -; len: 15; abundance: -; CDR3nt: TGCGCCAGCAGCCAAGCTGTAGTCACCCGGGATGAGCAGTTCTTC; CDR3aa: CASSQAVVTRDEQFF
v_gene: TRBV6-5; j_gene: TRBJ1-5; d_gene: -; len: 15; abundance: -; CDR3nt: TGTGCCAGCAGTTACTCGGGGCAGTCGGGCCAGCCCCAGCATTTT; CDR3aa: CASSYSGQSGQPQHF
v_gene: TRBV4-2; j_gene: TRBJ2-3; d_gene: -; len: 15; abundance: -; CDR3nt: TGTGCCAGCAGCCCCGGGGAGGGGGGGCGAGATACGCAGTATTTT; CDR3aa: CASSPGEGGRDTQYF
v_gene: TRBV28; j_gene: TRBJ1-1; d_gene: -; len: 15; abundance: -; CDR3nt: TGTGCCAGCACCAAGTTCGCAGGGTCGGATACTGAAGCTTTCTTT; CDR3aa: CASTKFAGSDTEAFF
v_gene: TRBV5-6; j_gene: TRBJ2-3; d_gene: -; len: 13; abundance: -; CDR3nt: TGTGCCAGCAGCCCGGACAGAACAGATACGCAGTATTTT; CDR3aa: CASSPDRTDTQYF
v_gene: TRBV9; j_gene: TRBJ1-1; d_gene: -; len: 16; abundance: -; CDR3nt: TGTGCCAGCAGCGTAGGCCTTTCCTCGGGGAACACTGAAGCTTTCTTT; CDR3aa: CASSVGLSSGNTEAFF
v_gene: TRBV19; j_gene: TRBJ1-2; d_gene: -; len: 13; abundance: -; CDR3nt: TGTGCCAGTAGTATTAGAACCGTCTATGGCTACACCTTC; CDR3aa: CASSIRTVYGYTF
v_gene: TRBV10-1; j_gene: TRBJ1-5; d_gene: -; len: 14; abundance: -; CDR3nt: TGCGCCAGCAGAACAGGGTGTAGCAATCAGCCCCAGCATTTT; CDR3aa: CASRTGCSNQPQHF
v_gene: TRBV23-1; j_gene: TRBJ1-5; d_gene: -; len: 18; abundance: -; CDR3nt: TGCGCCGGTCCATACCCCCCGCAGGGGAAGAGGAACAATCAGCCCCAGCATTTT; CDR3aa: CAGPYPPQGKRNNQPQHF
v_gene: TRBV30; j_gene: TRBJ2-7; d_gene: TRBD1; len: 15; abundance: -; CDR3nt: TGTGCCTGGACCCTACCCAGTCAGGGGGCCTACGAGCAGTACTTC; CDR3aa: CAWTLPSQGAYEQYF
v_gene: TRBV5-6; j_gene: TRBJ1-5; d_gene: TRBD1; len: 18; abundance: few; CDR3nt: TGTGCCAGCAGCGGGGGACAGAGGTTTGGAGGTAGCAATCAGCCCCAGCATTTT; CDR3aa: CASSGGQRFGGSNQPQHF
v_gene: TRBV7-9; j_gene: TRBJ2-7; d_gene: -; len: 13; abundance: -; CDR3nt: TGTTCCAGCAGCTTGGTAGGGGCCTACGAGCAGTACTTC; CDR3aa: CSSSLVGAYEQYF
v_gene: TRBV7-3; j_gene: TRBJ1-2; d_gene: TRBD1; len: 15; abundance: -; CDR3nt: TGTGCCAGCAGCTTGACTAGACAGGGGAGCTATGGCTACACCTTC; CDR3aa: CASSLTRQGSYGYTF
v_gene: TRBV7-3; j_gene: TRBJ1-1; d_gene: -; len: 13; abundance: few; CDR3nt: TGTGCCAGCAGCTCCGGGACAACGACTGAAGCTTTCTTT; CDR3aa: CASSSGTTTEAFF
v_gene: TRBV6-4; j_gene: TRBJ1-6; d_gene: TRBD1; len: 15; abundance: -; CDR3nt: TGTGCCAGCAGTGACTCCACAGGGGGCGGTTCACCCCTCCACTTT; CDR3aa: CASSDSTGGGSPLHF
v_gene: TRBV27; j_gene: TRBJ1-2; d_gene: -; len: 14; abundance: once; CDR3nt: TGTGCCAGCAGCACCTCTCAGGGTTTCTATGGCTACACCTTC; CDR3aa: CASSTSQGFYGYTF
v_gene: TRBV16; j_gene: TRBJ1-1; d_gene: -; len: 15; abundance: -; CDR3nt: TGTGCCAGCAGCCAATCGGCAGGGGTGAAGGGTGAAGCTTTCTTT; CDR3aa: CASSQSAGVKGEAFF
v_gene: TRBV7-9; j_gene: TRBJ1-2; d_gene: -; len: 13; abundance: -; CDR3nt: TGTGCCAGCAGCTTACCAGGGACTTCTGGCTACACCTTC; CDR3aa: CASSLPGTSGYTF
v_gene: TRBV30; j_gene: TRBJ1-5; d_gene: -; len: 15; abundance: -; CDR3nt: TGTGCCTGGAGTCAGACCGGGGGTAGCAATCAGCCCCAGCATTTT; CDR3aa: CAWSQTGGSNQPQHF